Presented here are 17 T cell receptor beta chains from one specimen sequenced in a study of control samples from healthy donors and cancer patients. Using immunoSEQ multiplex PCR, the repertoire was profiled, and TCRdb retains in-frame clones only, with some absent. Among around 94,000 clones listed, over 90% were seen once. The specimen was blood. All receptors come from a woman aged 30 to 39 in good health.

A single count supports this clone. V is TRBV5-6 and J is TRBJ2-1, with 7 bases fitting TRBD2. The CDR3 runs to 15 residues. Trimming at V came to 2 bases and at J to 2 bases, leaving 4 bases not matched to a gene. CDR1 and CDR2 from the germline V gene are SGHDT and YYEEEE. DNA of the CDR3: TGTGCCAGCAGCTTCGGCGGGAGTACCTACAATGAGCAGTTCTTC. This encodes CASSFGGSTYNEQFF.

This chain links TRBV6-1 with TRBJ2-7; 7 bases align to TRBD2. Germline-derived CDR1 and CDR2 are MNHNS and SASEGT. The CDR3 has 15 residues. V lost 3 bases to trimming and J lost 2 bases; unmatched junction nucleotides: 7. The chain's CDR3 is CASSDEASGPYEQYF. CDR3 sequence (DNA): TGTGCCAGCAGTGACGAGGCTAGCGGTCCCTACGAGCAGTACTTC.

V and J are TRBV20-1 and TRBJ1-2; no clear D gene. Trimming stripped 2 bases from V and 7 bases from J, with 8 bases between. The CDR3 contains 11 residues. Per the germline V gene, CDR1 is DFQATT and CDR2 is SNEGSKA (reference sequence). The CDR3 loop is CSARSSGGYTF. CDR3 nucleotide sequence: TGCAGTGCTAGATCCAGCGGTGGCTACACCTTC.

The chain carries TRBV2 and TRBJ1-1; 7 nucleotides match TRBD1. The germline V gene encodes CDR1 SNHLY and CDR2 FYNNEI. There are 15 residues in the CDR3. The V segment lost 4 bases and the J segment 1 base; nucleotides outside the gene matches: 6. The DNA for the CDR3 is TGTGCCAGCAGTGTAAAGGGGGCGGGGAACACTGAAGCTTTCTTT. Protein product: CASSVKGAGNTEAFF.

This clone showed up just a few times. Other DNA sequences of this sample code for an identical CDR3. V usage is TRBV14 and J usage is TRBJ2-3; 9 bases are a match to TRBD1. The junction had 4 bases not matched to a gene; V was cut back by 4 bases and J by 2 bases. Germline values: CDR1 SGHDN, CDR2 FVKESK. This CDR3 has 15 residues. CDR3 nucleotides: TGTGCCAGCAGCCGGAGGACAGGGGCCACAGATACGCAGTATTTT. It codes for CASSRRTGATDTQYF.

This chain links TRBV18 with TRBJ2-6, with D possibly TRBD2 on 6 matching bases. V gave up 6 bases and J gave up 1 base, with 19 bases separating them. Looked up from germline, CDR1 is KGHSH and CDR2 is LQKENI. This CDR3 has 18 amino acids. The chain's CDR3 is CASSLQATGGSGANVLTF. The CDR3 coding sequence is TGTGCCAGCTCCTTACAGGCCACCGGGGGATCTGGGGCCAACGTCCTGACTTTC.

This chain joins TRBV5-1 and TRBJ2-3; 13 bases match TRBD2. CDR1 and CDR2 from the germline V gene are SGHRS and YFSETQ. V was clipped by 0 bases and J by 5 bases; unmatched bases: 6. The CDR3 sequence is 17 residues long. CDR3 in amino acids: CASSLARTSGGGDTQYF. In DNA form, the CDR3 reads TGCGCCAGCAGCTTGGCTAGGACTAGCGGGGGAGGAGATACGCAGTATTTT.

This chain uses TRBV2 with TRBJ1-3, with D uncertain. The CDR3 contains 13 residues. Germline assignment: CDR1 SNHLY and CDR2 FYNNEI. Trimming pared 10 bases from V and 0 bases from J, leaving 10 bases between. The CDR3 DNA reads TGTGCCAACCGGGATCGCTCTGGAAACACCATATATTTT. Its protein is CANRDRSGNTIYF.

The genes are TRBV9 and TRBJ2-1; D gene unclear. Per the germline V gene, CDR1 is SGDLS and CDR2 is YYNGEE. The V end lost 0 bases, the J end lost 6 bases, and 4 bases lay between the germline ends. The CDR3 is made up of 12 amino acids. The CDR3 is CASSVGFNEQFF. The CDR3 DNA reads TGTGCCAGCAGCGTAGGTTTCAATGAGCAGTTCTTC.

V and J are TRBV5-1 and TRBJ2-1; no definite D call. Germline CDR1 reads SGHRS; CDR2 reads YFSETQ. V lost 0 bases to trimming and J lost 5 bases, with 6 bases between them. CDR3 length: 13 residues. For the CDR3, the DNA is TGCGCCAGCAGCTTGGGAATACACAATGAGCAGTTCTTC. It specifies CASSLGIHNEQFF.

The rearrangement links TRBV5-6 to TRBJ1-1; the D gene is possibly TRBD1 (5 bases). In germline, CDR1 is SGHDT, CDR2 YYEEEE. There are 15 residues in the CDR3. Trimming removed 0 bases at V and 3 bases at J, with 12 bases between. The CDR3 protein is CASSLGRGSHTEAFF. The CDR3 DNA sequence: TGTGCCAGCAGCTTGGGTAGGGGCTCGCACACTGAAGCTTTCTTT.

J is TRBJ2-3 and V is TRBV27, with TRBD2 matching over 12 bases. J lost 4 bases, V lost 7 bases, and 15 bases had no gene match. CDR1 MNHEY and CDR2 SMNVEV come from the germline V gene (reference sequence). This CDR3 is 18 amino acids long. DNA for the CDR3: TGTGCCAGCACACTACTAGCGGGAGGCTCCACGATTTCAGATACGCAGTATTTT. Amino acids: CASTLLAGGSTISDTQYF.

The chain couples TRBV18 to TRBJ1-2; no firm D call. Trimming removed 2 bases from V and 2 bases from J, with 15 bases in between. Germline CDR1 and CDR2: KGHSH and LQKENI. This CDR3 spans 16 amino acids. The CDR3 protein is CASSPEDFVPNYGYTF. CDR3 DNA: TGTGCCAGCTCACCAGAGGACTTCGTCCCAAACTATGGCTACACCTTC.

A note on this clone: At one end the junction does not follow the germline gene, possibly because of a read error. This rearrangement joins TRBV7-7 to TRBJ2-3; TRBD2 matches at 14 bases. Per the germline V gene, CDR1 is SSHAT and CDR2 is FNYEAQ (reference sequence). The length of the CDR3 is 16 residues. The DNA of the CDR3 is TGTGCTAGCAGCCTCCGACTAGCGGGAGGGCCAGATACGCAGTATTTT. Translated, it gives CASSLRLAGGPDTQYF.

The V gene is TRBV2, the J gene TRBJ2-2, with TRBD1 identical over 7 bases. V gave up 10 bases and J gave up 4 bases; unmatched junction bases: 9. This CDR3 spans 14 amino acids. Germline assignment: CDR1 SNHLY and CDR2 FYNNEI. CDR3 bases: TGTGCCAACCGACAGGGTAGTAGCACCGGGGAGCTGTTTTTT. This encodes CANRQGSSTGELFF.

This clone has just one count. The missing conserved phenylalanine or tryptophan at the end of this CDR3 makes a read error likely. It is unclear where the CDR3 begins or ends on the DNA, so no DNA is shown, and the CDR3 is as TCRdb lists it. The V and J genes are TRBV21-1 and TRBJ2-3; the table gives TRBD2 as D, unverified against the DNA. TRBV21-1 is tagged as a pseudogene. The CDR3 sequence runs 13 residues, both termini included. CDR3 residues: CASSKPLAGEGDP.

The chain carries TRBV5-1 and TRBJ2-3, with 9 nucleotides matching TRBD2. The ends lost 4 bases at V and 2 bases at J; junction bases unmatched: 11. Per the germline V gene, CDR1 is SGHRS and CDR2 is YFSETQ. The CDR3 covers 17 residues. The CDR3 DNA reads TGCGCCAGCAGCCTACTTATAGCGGGGGCCTCCACAGATACGCAGTATTTT. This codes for CASSLLIAGASTDTQYF.